The clone carrying this T cell receptor beta chain was counted between two and nine times. Its antigen is unidentified. The data derive from a study of identical twins. Study observations and caveats: Shared out-of-frame alpha sequences (those common to twins) showed excess low generation probability.

A universal primer site was added by template switching, and unique molecular identifiers were carried by the cDNA. TCRdb used MiXCR to reprocess the 5' RACE reads, holding one entry per CDR3 protein. The sample has 700,000 or so distinct CDR3 sequences, around 20% seen once. The CDR3 runs 13 residues. With 6 bases removed from V and 9 bases from J, the gap between germline ends came to 12 bases. The sample was also reused in another study, on T cells expressing NK-cell markers. That paper states: According to the study, TCR beta repertoires originated from sorted CD3+CD56+NKG2C+, CD3+CD56+NKG2C- and CD3+CD56-NKG2C+ T cells. The study sequenced eight donors, seven HCMV-seropositive and one seronegative.

The chain uses TRBV12-3 or TRBV12-4 and TRBJ1-6; D remains ambiguous. This sequence was found in a woman between 18 and 29 years old in good health. The sequencing sample was made of PBMCs. CDR3 coding DNA: TGTGCCAGCAGGGACGCTCGGTTTTCACCCCTCCACTTT. Amino acids: CASRDARFSPLHF.